Sequencing of this T cell receptor (beta chain) was carried out in a study of shared clonotypes between healthy human individuals. Study as a whole: The plates for each donor numbered three CD4 naive, three CD4 memory, two CD8 naive and one CD8 memory.

Method: immunoSEQ multiplex PCR; TCRdb's copy keeps in-frame clones and lacks some. The table shows more than 2 million clones, with approximately 94% occurring only once. The germline V and J ends were trimmed by 5 bases and 3 bases, with 14 bases remaining between them. The CDR3 extends over 15 amino acids. Germline V CDR1 and CDR2: PRHDT, FYEKMQ (reference sequence). CD8 cells classed as naive were CD45RO-negative and positively selected for CCR7, excluding terminally differentiated effector memory CD45RA+ cells. This sequence was found in a young man in good health. The gene calls are TRBV13 and TRBJ2-1; D may be TRBD2 (5 bases). The specimen was naive CD8+ T cells sorted from blood. The CDR3 coding sequence is TGTGCCAGCAGCGCAACTAGAGAGGTCTACAATGAGCAGTTCTTC. Its protein is CASSATREVYNEQFF.